This section outlines one T cell receptor beta chain sequence together with its context. Its matching antigen is unknown. Method: immunoSEQ multiplex PCR; TCRdb's copy keeps in-frame clones and lacks some. The data show 94,000 or so clones, with under 90% seen just once and 26% held by the top ten. This specimen belongs to a study of T cell responses to AZD1222 COVID-19 vaccine. Whole-study results and caveats: Repertoires were obtained solely post-peak T cell response.

The CDR3 totals 13 residues. V lost 3 bases, J lost 5 bases, and 10 bases lay in between. This sequence joins TRBV12-3 or TRBV12-4 and TRBJ1-1; tentative D call: TRBD1 (5 bases). This sequence originates from an adult in good health. This sample comprised peripheral blood, obtained on day 0 of AZD1222 vaccination. CDR3 amino acids: CASSLVQATEAFF. The DNA for the CDR3 is TGTGCCAGCAGTTTGGTACAGGCGACTGAAGCTTTCTTT.